Presented here are 9 T cell receptor beta chains from one specimen sequenced in a study of T cells in Graves' hyperthyroidism and ophthalmopathy. The investigators amplified TCR beta CDR3 regions from RNA transcripts. Primed by the HTBI set, a first-round RT-PCR was run on the TCR CDR3. MiXCR, applied by TCRdb to the multiplex PCR reads, yields one record per CDR3 protein. Among around 700,000 distinct CDR3 sequences listed, roughly a third were seen once. Sequencing was carried out using blood. These receptors all stem from a woman aged 40-49 years with Graves' hyperthyroidism.

The chain is built from TRBV27 and TRBJ2-7; TRBD2 agrees at 9 bases. The J segment lost 3 bases and the V segment lost 5 bases, leaving 8 bases of the junction unmatched. The CDR3 is 15 amino acids. Germline loops: CDR1 MNHEY, CDR2 SMNVEV (reference sequence). CDR3 loop: CASSPSRLAVYEQYF. CDR3 nucleotide sequence: TGTGCCAGCAGTCCCTCCCGACTAGCGGTCTACGAGCAGTACTTC.

Note on this clonotype: Being one base from a much bigger clone, this may be a read error. The chain joins TRBV7-2 to TRBJ1-2; D is possibly TRBD1 (5 bases). The germline V gene encodes CDR1 SGHTA and CDR2 FQGNSA. This CDR3 comprises 12 residues. The CDR3: CASSPQEYGCTF. The DNA of the CDR3 is TGTGCCAGCAGCCCACAGGAGTATGGCTGCACCTTC.

This clonotype came up once. This chain connects TRBV7-2 to TRBJ1-3; 8 bases match TRBD1. The CDR3 extends over 15 amino acids. The V gene end was trimmed by 3 bases and the J gene end by 6 bases; junction bases not matched to a gene: 7. CDR1 is SGHTA, CDR2 FQGNSA, per germline. CDR3 protein: CASSFRRTGKNTIYF. For the CDR3, the DNA is TGTGCCAGCAGCTTCCGCCGGACAGGGAAAAACACCATATATTTT.

This clonotype occurred many times. The V and J genes are TRBV20-1 and TRBJ2-2; TRBD1 aligns across 10 bases. CDR3 size: 14 residues. V was clipped by 3 bases and J by 4 bases; unmatched bases: 2. Germline CDR1 DFQATT, CDR2 SNEGSKA (reference sequence). Here the CDR3 reads CSARGQGPTGELFF. The CDR3 coding sequence is TGCAGTGCTAGGGGACAGGGGCCCACCGGGGAGCTGTTTTTT.

Ten or more counts support this clonotype. This chain joins TRBV7-9 and TRBJ1-2, with D possibly TRBD1 on 5 matching bases. The CDR3 contains 13 residues. V was shortened by 2 bases and J by 8 bases, with 12 bases between the two germline ends. Germline V gene lookup returns CDR1 SEHNR and CDR2 FQNEAQ (reference sequence). The chain's CDR3 is CASSLSQGRGYTF. The DNA for the CDR3 is TGTGCCAGCAGCTTAAGTCAGGGACGAGGCTACACCTTC.

This clonotype was seen repeatedly, ten times or more. The CDR3: CSARDPLARDEQYF. CDR3 nucleotide sequence: TGCAGTGCTAGAGATCCCCTAGCCCGGGACGAGCAGTACTTC. The chain uses TRBV20-1 and TRBJ2-7; maybe TRBD2 (5 bases). Germline V gives CDR1 DFQATT, CDR2 SNEGSKA (reference sequence). Trimming stripped 0 bases from V and 5 bases from J, with 14 bases between. The CDR3 is made up of 14 amino acids.

CDR3 sequence: CASSLLSIPETQYF. CDR3 nucleotides: TGTGCCAGCAGTTTATTATCCATCCCAGAGACCCAGTACTTC. The chain is built from TRBV6-5 and TRBJ2-5; D is uncertain. CDR3 length equals 14 residues. Germline CDR1 is MNHEY and CDR2 is SVGAGI. With 4 bases removed from V and 4 bases from J, the gap between germline ends came to 13 bases.

This clonotype has a count of ten or more. V is TRBV25-1 and J is TRBJ1-1, with a possible D match to TRBD1 (6 bases). The V and J ends lost 9 bases and 4 bases respectively, with 15 bases between them. This CDR3 is 13 amino acids long. Germline V lookup: CDR1 MGHDK, CDR2 SYGVNS. The CDR3 DNA reads as TGTGCCAGTACCCGCGGGGGGGCCACTGAAGCTTTCTTT. It yields the protein CASTRGGATEAFF.

V is TRBV12-3 or TRBV12-4 and J is TRBJ1-1; unclear D gene. Trimming pared 3 bases from V and 7 bases from J, leaving 9 bases between. This CDR3 is built from 12 residues. CDR3 sequence reads: CASSLLGFEAFF. The CDR3 DNA follows: TGTGCCAGCAGTTTGCTGGGGTTTGAAGCTTTCTTT.